One and the same sample provided the 29 T cell receptor beta chains below, sequenced in a study of read filtering for tumor transcriptome and immune sequencing. From 300 to 450 ng of RNA, a library with molecular barcoded alpha/delta and beta/gamma adaptors was made. One entry per CDR3 protein, called by TCRdb with MiXCR from the reads. The data contain 50,000 to 65,000 distinct CDR3 sequences, more than 9% of them singletons. What was sequenced was a population of CD138-negative cells sorted from bone marrow. The receptors derive from a donor aged 40 or older with multiple myeloma.

The rearrangement uses TRBV6-5 and TRBJ2-3; no clear D gene. V lost 5 bases to trimming and J lost 6 bases, with 12 bases between them. CDR3 length equals 13 residues. Germline CDR1 and CDR2: MNHEY and SVGAGI. The CDR3 nucleotides read TGTGCCAGCAGTGACACCCCGCCGGATACGCAGTATTTT. Translating it yields CASSDTPPDTQYF.

This clonotype was detected ten times or more. The rearrangement links TRBV19 to TRBJ1-2; 11 nucleotides align to TRBD1. CDR3 length equals 12 residues. The V gene's germline CDR1 is LNHDA and CDR2 SQIVND (reference sequence). Trimming removed 9 bases from V and 4 bases from J; junction bases left unmatched: 1. The CDR3 is CASGTGGYGYTF. The CDR3 nucleotides are TGTGCCAGCGGGACAGGGGGCTATGGCTACACCTTC.

This clonotype showed up just a few times. J is TRBJ2-5 and V is TRBV14; 8 bases are a match to TRBD1. The J segment lost 4 bases and the V segment lost 5 bases, leaving 15 bases of the junction unmatched. The CDR3 loop spans 17 amino acids. Germline assignment: CDR1 SGHDN and CDR2 FVKESK. CDR3 region: CASSTLDRAFTGETQYF. The CDR3 bases are TGTGCCAGCAGCACGTTGGACAGGGCGTTTACGGGAGAGACCCAGTACTTC.

Many counts were recorded for this clonotype. The chain couples TRBV29-1 to TRBJ2-2; possibly TRBD1 for D (5 bases). V gave up 3 bases and J gave up 7 bases, with 15 bases separating them. Germline lookup yields CDR1 SQVTM and CDR2 ANQGSEA. The CDR3 consists of 14 residues. The CDR3 sequence: CSVDSQGIHGELFF. The CDR3 coding sequence is TGCAGCGTTGATTCTCAGGGTATACACGGGGAGCTGTTTTTT.

For this clonotype: Given a much more abundant clone one base away, this may be a read error. No conserved phenylalanine or tryptophan is present at the end of the CDR3, so a read error is the likely explanation. The chain links TRBV3-1 to TRBJ2-5; D gene unclear. Trimming stripped 0 bases from V and 5 bases from J, with 7 bases between. The CDR3 covers 13 residues. Germline CDR1 is LGHDT and CDR2 is YNNKEL (reference sequence). The CDR3 protein is CASSQDPEETQYL. The CDR3 nucleotides read TGTGCCAGCAGCCAAGATCCAGAGGAGACCCAGTACCTC.

As regards this clonotype: Just one base apart from a much larger clone, this may be a read error. The rearrangement joins TRBV5-1 to TRBJ2-7; TRBD1 matches at 9 bases. Losses at the gene ends were 3 bases for V and 6 bases for J; bases not matched to a gene: 7. Germline values: CDR1 SGHRS, CDR2 YFSETQ. The CDR3 length is 14 residues. The CDR3 DNA sequence: TGCGCCAGCAGCTGGGGGACAGGGATGTGCGAGCAGTACTTC. Its translation: CASSWGTGMCEQYF.

This clonotype was recorded at least ten times. The chain has TRBV3-1 and TRBJ1-4; unclear D gene. Trimming stripped 4 bases from V and 5 bases from J, with 14 bases between. This CDR3 spans 15 amino acids. Germline assignment: CDR1 LGHDT and CDR2 YNNKEL (reference sequence). This CDR3 is CASSPSPGLNEKLFF. The CDR3 nucleotides are TGTGCCAGCAGCCCCAGTCCGGGATTAAATGAAAAACTGTTTTTT.

As for this clonotype: A read error may be the cause here, since a much bigger clone is one base away. The chain employs TRBV5-1 and TRBJ1-5, with no clear D. CDR1 SGHRS and CDR2 YFSETQ come from the germline V gene. The ends were cut back, 1 base at V and 6 bases at J, with 14 bases in the middle. This CDR3 region has 15 residues. DNA of the CDR3: TGCGCCAGCAGCTTGACCGGGTTTGGCAGTCAGCCCCAGCATTTT. It specifies CASSLTGFGSQPQHF.

Ten or more counts support this clonotype. The V call is TRBV7-3, the J call TRBJ2-6; D is possibly TRBD2 (5 bases). This CDR3 is 16 amino acids long. Trimming stripped 5 bases from V and 4 bases from J, with 15 bases between. In germline, CDR1 is SGHTA, CDR2 FQGTGA. CDR3 bases: TGTGCCAGCAGCATAGGAGGTCGGAAGGGGGCCAACGTCCTGACTTTC. It specifies CASSIGGRKGANVLTF.

This clonotype was seen ten or more times. This chain connects TRBV20-1 to TRBJ2-5; TRBD1 is a possible D gene (7 bases). This CDR3 region has 15 residues. Trimming removed 5 bases from V and 5 bases from J, with 21 bases in between. The V gene's germline CDR1 is DFQATT and CDR2 SNEGSKA (reference sequence). The CDR3 here is CSALPGGGAPETQYF. DNA of the CDR3: TGCAGTGCTCTGCCCGGAGGGGGCGCCCCGGAGACCCAGTACTTC.

A few counts support this clonotype. A much larger clone differs by one base, so this may be a read error. This chain links TRBV2 with TRBJ1-2; D possibly corresponds to TRBD1 (6 bases). Germline V lookup: CDR1 SNHLY, CDR2 FYNNEI. V gave up 5 bases and J gave up 5 bases, with 18 bases separating them. The CDR3 covers 15 residues. The DNA for the CDR3 is TGTGCCAGCAGTCCCCAACGGGGGGCGATTTATGGCTACACCTTC. This translates into CASSPQRGAIYGYTF.

This clonotype was seen ten or more times. As DNA, the CDR3 is TGCGCCAGCAGGGGGGGGGGCGAGTCCTACAATGAGCAGTTCTTC. It codes for CASRGGGESYNEQFF. The chain employs TRBV5-1 and TRBJ2-1; D possibly corresponds to TRBD2 (7 bases). Trimming took 5 bases from V and 1 from J, leaving 13 bases between them. The CDR3 has 15 residues. Germline V gene sequence: CDR1 SGHRS, CDR2 YFSETQ.

This clonotype was seen ten or more times. The V gene is TRBV20-1, the J gene TRBJ2-2; 8 bases fit TRBD2. The CDR3 consists of 15 residues. Germline values: CDR1 DFQATT, CDR2 SNEGSKA (reference sequence). After removal of 3 bases from V and 4 bases from J, the junction contained 7 bases not matched to a gene. CDR3 protein: CSARGPSGRTGELFF. The CDR3 region has the DNA TGCAGTGCTAGGGGGCCTAGCGGGCGCACCGGGGAGCTGTTTTTT.

In its sample, this clonotype was seen many times. V gene TRBV29-1 combines with J gene TRBJ2-7, with a weak D call TRBD2 (6 bases). Trimming removed 6 bases from V and 6 bases from J, with 21 bases in between. CDR3 length equals 14 residues. Germline values: CDR1 SQVTM, CDR2 ANQGSEA. The CDR3 loop reads CSVAPGLPGVEQYF. As DNA, the CDR3 is TGCAGCGTCGCCCCGGGACTGCCGGGGGTCGAGCAGTACTTC.

As regards this clonotype: A far larger clone is only one base removed, so a read error is likely. The chain couples TRBV12-3 or TRBV12-4 to TRBJ2-1; 7 bases line up with TRBD1. This CDR3 has 12 amino acids. V lost 3 bases and J lost 15; bases outside the gene matches: 8. Written as DNA, the CDR3 is TGTGCCAGCAGTTTGGGACAGTCTGCGCTGTTCTTC. It is translated as CASSLGQSALFF.

There are many counts of this clonotype. The chain employs TRBV28 and TRBJ2-1; 9 bases line up with TRBD1. Per the germline V gene, CDR1 is MDHEN and CDR2 is SYDVKM. J lost 6 bases, V lost 4 bases, and 7 bases had no gene match. The CDR3 extends over 15 amino acids. The CDR3 DNA sequence: TGTGCCAGCAGTTGGTACGGACAGGGGAGCAATGAGCAGTTCTTC. It yields the protein CASSWYGQGSNEQFF.

With regard to this clonotype: This probably arose from a read error, given a far larger clone one base away. This chain uses TRBV7-3 with TRBJ1-4, with D unresolved. This CDR3 is built from 15 residues. The germline CDR1 and CDR2 sequences are SGHTA and FQGTGA. V dropped 2 bases and J dropped 6 bases, with 13 bases sitting between them. CDR3 loop: CASSLAGSRYEKLFF. The CDR3 nucleotides read TGTGCCAGCAGCTTAGCGGGCAGCCGTTATGAAAAACTGTTTTTT.

This clonotype has a count of ten or more. V and J are TRBV6-6 and TRBJ1-1; D is unclear. The ends were cut back, 0 bases at V and 3 bases at J, with 14 bases in the middle. This CDR3 region has 16 residues. Germline V gene data show CDR1 as MNHNY and CDR2 as SVGAGI (reference sequence). The CDR3 bases are TGTGCCAGCAGTTACTCGAGGCCCCCGGGTGACACTGAAGCTTTCTTT. Protein: CASSYSRPPGDTEAFF.

This clonotype appeared a few times. The chain carries TRBV7-2 and TRBJ2-7; 8 nucleotides line up with TRBD2. J gave up 4 bases and V 5 bases, and 19 bases lay outside the gene matches. CDR1 and CDR2 (germline): SGHTA, FQGNSA. CDR3 length: 18 residues. The CDR3 is CASSITEVAGPVGYEQYF. The CDR3 DNA reads as TGTGCCAGCAGCATTACCGAAGTAGCGGGGCCGGTGGGATACGAGCAGTACTTC.

To note about this clonotype: Since a much larger clone is just one base distant, this may be a read error. This chain connects TRBV11-1 to TRBJ2-2; perhaps TRBD1 as D (6 bases). The germline gives CDR1 SGHAT, CDR2 FQDESV (reference sequence). The CDR3 spans 14 residues. For the CDR3, the DNA is TGTGCCAGCAGCTTACAGGGGTTTTCCGGGGTGCTGTTTTTT. Translated, it gives CASSLQGFSGVLFF.

The chain joins TRBV13 to TRBJ1-4; D is undetermined. Trimming took off 6 bases at V and 6 bases at J, with 14 bases between the two ends. Germline lookup yields CDR1 PRHDT and CDR2 FYEKMQ (reference sequence). This CDR3 contains 14 residues. The CDR3 spells CASSLRGLYEKLFF. The CDR3 DNA sequence: TGTGCCAGCAGTCTAAGAGGATTATATGAAAAACTGTTTTTT.

Of note for this clonotype: Without the conserved terminal phenylalanine or tryptophan, this CDR3 likely stems from a read error. CDR3 bases: TGTGCCAGCTCTCCACGAGGGGGAGATACGCAGTATCTT. This sequence encodes CASSPRGGDTQYL. The rearrangement joins TRBV18 to TRBJ2-3; D may be TRBD1 (6 bases). The CDR3 length is 13 residues. Germline-derived CDR1 and CDR2 are KGHSH and LQKENI.

This clonotype was detected ten times or more. The rearrangement links TRBV7-9 to TRBJ1-1; D unclear. The length of the CDR3 is 14 residues. Trimming shortened V by 5 bases and J by 5 bases, and 15 bases separated the two germline ends. CDR1 and CDR2 from the germline V gene are SEHNR and FQNEAQ (reference sequence). CDR3: CASSATAGGTEAFF. The CDR3 DNA reads as TGTGCCAGCAGCGCGACGGCCGGAGGTACTGAAGCTTTCTTT.

This clonotype was seen ten or more times. The rearrangement joins TRBV7-2 to TRBJ1-2; tentative D call: TRBD1 (6 bases). There are 16 residues in the CDR3. The germline V gene has CDR1 SGHTA and CDR2 FQGNSA. Deletions cut 1 base from V and 8 bases from J, with 20 bases between. CDR3 sequence reads: CASSLVPSGGAGGYTF. The DNA for the CDR3 is TGTGCCAGCAGCTTAGTTCCGTCCGGGGGCGCCGGAGGCTACACCTTC.

This clonotype was counted at least ten times. This chain links TRBV7-9 with TRBJ1-6; D is ambiguous. Germline V gives CDR1 SEHNR, CDR2 FQNEAQ (reference sequence). The CDR3 sequence is 12 residues long. The V and J ends lost 4 bases and 7 bases respectively, with 5 bases between them. The CDR3 here is CASSYGNSPLHF. CDR3 sequence (DNA): TGTGCCAGCAGCTACGGAAATTCACCCCTCCACTTT.

In the case of this clonotype: One base away lies a much larger clone, so this may be a sequencing read error. The chain joins TRBV9 to TRBJ2-3; no definite D call. Germline-derived CDR1 and CDR2 are SGDLS and YYNGEE. CDR3 length: 14 residues. The V end was cut by 3 bases, the J end by 7 bases, with 15 bases between. CDR3 nucleotides: TGTGCCAGCAGCGGGGCCAGTTTAGGAAATACGCAGTATTTT. This translates into CASSGASLGNTQYF.

This clonotype showed up many times. Here the CDR3 DNA reads TGCGCCAGCAGCTTGGCGGCCGGGCAAGAGACCCAGTACTTC. This sequence encodes CASSLAAGQETQYF. The V call is TRBV5-1, the J call TRBJ2-5; no definite D call. The CDR3 sequence is 14 residues long. The V end was cut by 0 bases, the J end by 2 bases, with 8 bases between. From germline, CDR1 is SGHRS and CDR2 YFSETQ. The variable domain in full, completed from reference TRBV5-1 and TRBJ2-5, reads KAGVTQTPRYLIKTRGQQVTLSCSPISGHRSVSWYQQTPGQGLQFLFEYFSETQRNKGNFPGRFSGRQFSNSRSEMNVSTLELGDSALYLCASSLAAGQETQYFGPGTRLLVL.

This clonotype was seen a handful of times. Possible read error: a much larger clone is one base away. The rearrangement uses TRBV2 and TRBJ2-3; weak D call: TRBD2 (5 bases). The V gene lost 6 bases and the J gene lost 5 bases, with 21 bases spanning the gap. The CDR3 has 16 residues. In germline, CDR1 is SNHLY, CDR2 FYNNEI. CDR3: CASRTPQESAEDTQYF. CDR3 sequence (DNA): TGTGCCAGCAGGACCCCTCAGGAATCAGCGGAAGATACGCAGTATTTT.

This clonotype was picked up many times. The rearrangement uses TRBV13 and TRBJ2-3; TRBD2 matches at 11 bases. V was clipped by 5 bases and J by 2 bases; unmatched bases: 12. This CDR3 has 18 amino acids. Per the germline V gene, CDR1 is PRHDT and CDR2 is FYEKMQ (reference sequence). The CDR3 DNA sequence: TGTGCCAGCAGCCCTCCCACTAGCGGGGGAACGAACACAGATACGCAGTATTTT. This translates into CASSPPTSGGTNTDTQYF.